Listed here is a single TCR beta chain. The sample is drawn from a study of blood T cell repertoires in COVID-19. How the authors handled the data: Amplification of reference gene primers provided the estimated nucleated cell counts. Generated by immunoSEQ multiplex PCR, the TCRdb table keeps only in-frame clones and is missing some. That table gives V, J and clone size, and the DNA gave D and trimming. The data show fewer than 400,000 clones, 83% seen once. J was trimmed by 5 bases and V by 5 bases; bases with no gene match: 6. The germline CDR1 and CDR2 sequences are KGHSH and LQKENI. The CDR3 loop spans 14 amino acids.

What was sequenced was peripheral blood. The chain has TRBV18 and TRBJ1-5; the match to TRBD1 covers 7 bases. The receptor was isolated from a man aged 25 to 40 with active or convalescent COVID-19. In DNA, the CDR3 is TGTGCCAGCTCAGGACAGGCCTCCGATCAGCCCCAGCATTTT. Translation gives CASSGQASDQPQHF. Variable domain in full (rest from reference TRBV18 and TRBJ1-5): NAGVMQNPRHLVRRRGQEARLRCSPMKGHSHVYWYRQLPEEGLKFMVYLQKENIIDESGMPKERFSAEFPKEGPSILRIQQVVRGDSAAYFCASSGQASDQPQHFGDGTRLSIL.